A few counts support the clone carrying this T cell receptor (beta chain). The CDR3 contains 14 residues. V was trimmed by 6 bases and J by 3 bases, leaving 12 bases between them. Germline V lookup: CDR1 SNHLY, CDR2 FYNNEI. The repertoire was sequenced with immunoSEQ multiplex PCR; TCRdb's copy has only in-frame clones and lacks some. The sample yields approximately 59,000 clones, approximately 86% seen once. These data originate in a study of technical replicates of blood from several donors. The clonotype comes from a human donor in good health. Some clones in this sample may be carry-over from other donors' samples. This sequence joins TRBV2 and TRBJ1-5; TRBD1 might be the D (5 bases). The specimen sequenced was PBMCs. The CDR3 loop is CASRGQGYNQPQHF. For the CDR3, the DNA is TGTGCCAGCAGGGGTCAGGGATACAATCAGCCCCAGCATTTT.